The sequence of this T cell receptor beta chain was determined in a study of T cells in Graves' hyperthyroidism and ophthalmopathy. The CDR3 length is 14 residues. Trimming removed 5 bases from V and 5 bases from J, with 10 bases in between. Germline loops: CDR1 SGHTA, CDR2 FQGNSA. This clonotype has ten or more counts. RNA transcripts yielded amplified TCR beta CDR3 regions. HTBI primers drove first-round RT-PCR of the TCR CDR3. TCRdb reprocessed the multiplex PCR reads with MiXCR, giving one entry per CDR3 protein. This table holds about 400,000 distinct CDR3 sequences, over 13% found once. Clinicians diagnosed patients from clinical symptoms, serum thyroxine and TRAb, thyroid ultrasound and orbital computed tomography. This sample holds PBMCs from roughly 10 ml fresh peripheral blood.

The clonotype was recovered from a man aged 50-60 years with Graves' ophthalmopathy. The V call is TRBV7-2, the J call TRBJ1-6; unclear D gene. Sequenced sample: blood. The CDR3: CASSPGANNSPLHF. CDR3 coding DNA: TGTGCCAGCAGCCCCGGTGCGAATAATTCACCCCTCCACTTT.